This T cell receptor beta chain was obtained from a study of blood T cells in healthy people across ages. The use of a sample-barcoded 5' primer and a J-beta primer mix characterized a second PCR of about 7 to 12 cycles. Individual samples furnished no less than 3 million CDR3-containing paired-end reads apiece. TCRdb re-derived calls from the 5' RACE reads in MiXCR, one entry per CDR3 protein. This sample has roughly 2 million distinct CDR3 sequences, with about 49% found just once. Germline V lookup: CDR1 MNHNY, CDR2 SVGAGI (reference sequence). CDR3 length equals 14 residues. After removal of 4 bases from V and 3 bases from J, the junction contained 6 bases not matched to a gene.

This receptor was identified in a woman aged 35 to 49 in good health. This chain joins TRBV6-6 and TRBJ2-7; 7 nucleotides agree with TRBD1. The sequenced material came from blood. In nucleotides, the CDR3 is TGTGCCAGCAGTTCCCGACAGGGTTACTACGAGCAGTACTTC. It is translated as CASSSRQGYYEQYF.